This record covers a single T cell receptor (beta chain). The germline V and J ends were trimmed by 5 bases and 3 bases, with 8 bases remaining between them. From germline, CDR1 is DFQATT and CDR2 SNEGSKA (reference sequence). CDR3 size: 11 residues. These data originate in a study of cytomegalovirus exposure and HLA in healthy donors. Primers included in the PCR were 60 Vbeta and 13 Jbeta primers. Profiled with immunoSEQ multiplex PCR; TCRdb holds only in-frame clones, not every one. This table holds 120,000 or so clones, 17% found once. This clonotype was obtained from a female donor in good health and CMV-seropositive. The sequencing input was PBMCs. The V call is TRBV20-1, the J call TRBJ2-7; a possible D gene is TRBD1 (5 bases). CDR3 region: CSAGDSYEQYF. For the CDR3, the DNA is TGCAGTGCTGGTGACAGCTACGAGCAGTACTTC.